This passage covers 18 T cell receptor beta chains from one sample sequenced in a study of T cell repertoires in cytomegalovirus infection. MiXCR was run by TCRdb on the reads, yielding one entry per CDR3 protein. In the table there are about 300,000 distinct CDR3 sequences, 20% to 30% of which are singletons. Material: PBMCs. All receptors come from a human donor in good health (CMV status not recorded). Some clones in this sample may be carry-over from other donors' samples.

This clonotype has ten or more counts. The chain couples TRBV7-8 to TRBJ1-2; no clear D. The CDR3 runs 14 residues. Trimming took off 1 base at V and 0 bases at J, with 6 bases between the two ends. In germline, CDR1 is SGHVS, CDR2 FQNEAQ. For the CDR3, the DNA is TGTGCCAGCAGCTTAGTTCAAGCTAACTATGGCTACACCTTC. Translating it yields CASSLVQANYGYTF.

This chain uses TRBV18 with TRBJ2-5; TRBD1 matches 7 bases. From germline, CDR1 is KGHSH and CDR2 LQKENI. CDR3 length: 14 residues. V shed 5 bases and J 9 bases; nucleotides not matched to a gene: 12. The CDR3 nucleotides read TGTGCCAGCTCAACGAAGACAGGGATGTCAGCCCAGTACTTC. This translates into CASSTKTGMSAQYF.

The sample holds a few counts of this clonotype. The J gene is TRBJ2-2, the V gene TRBV27; unclear D gene. Germline V gene lookup returns CDR1 MNHEY and CDR2 SMNVEV (reference sequence). V lost 4 bases to trimming and J lost 7 bases, with 10 bases between them. This CDR3 is 13 amino acids long. The CDR3 sequence is CASSSSFGGELFF. Written as DNA, the CDR3 is TGTGCCAGCAGTTCCTCTTTTGGCGGGGAGCTGTTTTTT.

This clonotype was observed at least ten times. The J gene is TRBJ2-1, the V gene TRBV7-2; D tentatively reads TRBD1 or TRBD2 (5 bases each). This CDR3 has 16 residues. Germline assignment: CDR1 SGHTA and CDR2 FQGNSA. Trimming took 1 base from V and 2 from J, leaving 12 bases between them. CDR3 nucleotide sequence: TGTGCCAGCAGCTTAGATTCGGGACGTGCCTACAATGAGCAGTTCTTC. Its protein product is CASSLDSGRAYNEQFF. Full variable domain (missing parts from reference TRBV7-2 and TRBJ2-1): GAGVSQSPSNKVTEKGKDVELRCDPISGHTALYWYRQSLGQGLEFLIYFQGNSAPDKSGLPSDRFSAERTGGSVSTLTIQRTQQEDSAVYLCASSLDSGRAYNEQFFGPGTRLTVL.

The chain joins TRBV28 to TRBJ2-3, with a tentative D call TRBD2 (5 bases). Germline V gives CDR1 MDHEN, CDR2 SYDVKM. CDR3 length: 18 residues. V lost 2 bases and J lost 7, with 25 bases in between. CDR3 in amino acids: CASSLGSSWATRAYTQYF. Written as DNA, the CDR3 is TGTGCCAGCAGTTTAGGGTCCTCTTGGGCGACGAGGGCATATACGCAGTATTTT.

This clonotype showed up just a few times. The gene calls are TRBV7-2 and TRBJ2-7, with 12 bases that match TRBD2. The CDR3 runs 21 residues. J was trimmed by 0 bases and V by 2 bases; bases with no gene match: 17. CDR1 is SGHTA, CDR2 FQGNSA, per germline. CDR3 sequence (DNA): TGTGCCAGCAGCTTAAGGATAGGTCTAGCGGGAGGGAATTCCGTCTCCTACGAGCAGTACTTC. As protein: CASSLRIGLAGGNSVSYEQYF.

The rearrangement joins TRBV6-6 to TRBJ1-2; D remains ambiguous. V dropped 7 bases and J dropped 5 bases, with 11 bases sitting between them. Per germline, CDR1 MNHNY and CDR2 SVGAGI (reference sequence). CDR3 length: 12 amino acids. Here the CDR3 DNA reads TGTGCCAGCACCGACGCCCGTTATGGCTACACCTTC. This translates into CASTDARYGYTF.

This clonotype turned up a few times. The rearrangement links TRBV19 to TRBJ2-7; 10 bases agree with TRBD1. CDR3 length equals 16 residues. With 9 bases clipped from V and 4 bases from J, the junction kept 15 bases outside the gene matches. The germline V gene has CDR1 LNHDA and CDR2 SQIVND (reference sequence). CDR3 in DNA: TGTGCCAGCAGCCCGGGGACAGGGGCCCATACTTACGAGCAGTACTTC. Amino acids: CASSPGTGAHTYEQYF.

To note about this clonotype: One end of the junction does not line up with germline, which may come from a read error. The chain is built from TRBV10-3 and TRBJ2-5; 7 bases line up with TRBD1. Looked up from germline, CDR1 is ENHRY and CDR2 is SYGVKD. The CDR3 loop spans 17 amino acids. The CDR3 DNA follows: TGTGCCATCAGTGAGGGTTACACCAGGGACAGCCAAGAGCCCCAGTACTTC. It translates to CAISEGYTRDSQEPQYF.

The chain uses TRBV7-9 and TRBJ2-7; D unclear. CDR1 and CDR2 from the germline V gene are SEHNR and FQNEAQ (reference sequence). There are 14 residues in the CDR3. The V end was cut by 3 bases, the J end by 5 bases, with 14 bases between. This CDR3 is CASSFFDARDEQYF. The CDR3 DNA follows: TGTGCCAGCAGCTTCTTCGACGCGAGAGACGAGCAGTACTTC.

The chain recombines TRBV20-1 with TRBJ1-4; tentatively, D is TRBD1 (6 bases). The CDR3 has 12 residues. Germline V gene sequence: CDR1 DFQATT, CDR2 SNEGSKA (reference sequence). CDR3 DNA: TGCAGCTTACAGGGCGGTGGAGAAAAACTGTTTTTT. This translates into CSLQGGGEKLFF.

The gene calls are TRBV10-3 and TRBJ2-2; D could derive from TRBD1 or TRBD2 (5 bases each). V was cut by 11 bases and J by 5 bases, with 12 bases left in between. Germline CDR1 ENHRY, CDR2 SYGVKD. This CDR3 comprises 12 residues. The CDR3 nucleotides are TGTGCCGCCGGGGCCGGGACCGGGGAGCTGTTTTTT. Protein: CAAGAGTGELFF.

The sample holds many counts of this clonotype. The chain uses TRBV7-8 and TRBJ2-7, with a tentative D call TRBD1 (6 bases). Trimming pared 0 bases from V and 3 bases from J, leaving 12 bases between. CDR1 is SGHVS and CDR2 is FQNEAQ in the germline V gene. The CDR3 contains 15 residues. The chain's CDR3 is CASSLADQGGYEQYF. The CDR3 region has the DNA TGTGCCAGCAGCTTAGCGGACCAAGGGGGCTACGAGCAGTACTTC.

The chain uses TRBV20-1 and TRBJ2-3; D gene ambiguous. This CDR3 comprises 15 residues. V was trimmed by 1 base and J by 0 bases, leaving 11 bases between them. CDR1 and CDR2 from the germline V gene are DFQATT and SNEGSKA (reference sequence). The CDR3 nucleotides are TGCAGTGCTAGAGTGGGCGGAACTAGCACAGATACGCAGTATTTT. Translated, it gives CSARVGGTSTDTQYF.

This clonotype was counted ten times or more. V is TRBV7-3 and J is TRBJ2-7; 7 nucleotides line up with TRBD1. The J segment lost 4 bases and the V segment lost 4 bases, leaving 10 bases of the junction unmatched. Germline V gene lookup returns CDR1 SGHTA and CDR2 FQGTGA. The CDR3 covers 15 residues. CDR3 sequence: CASSSTPGQTYEQYF. CDR3 sequence (DNA): TGTGCCAGCAGCTCGACACCGGGACAGACTTACGAGCAGTACTTC.

This rearrangement joins TRBV7-9 to TRBJ1-5, with D uncertain. Trimming took 4 bases from V and 4 from J, leaving 14 bases between them. In germline, CDR1 is SEHNR, CDR2 FQNEAQ (reference sequence). The CDR3 consists of 15 residues. CDR3 residues: CASSSNPGENQPQHF. In DNA form, the CDR3 reads TGTGCCAGCAGCTCTAACCCGGGAGAGAATCAGCCCCAGCATTTT.

The chain combines TRBV3-1 with TRBJ1-1; TRBD1 is a possible D gene (6 bases). Germline assignment: CDR1 LGHDT and CDR2 YNNKEL (reference sequence). V lost 7 bases, J lost 4 bases, and 13 bases lay in between. This CDR3 spans 13 amino acids. The CDR3 reads CASIIQGTTEAFF. In DNA, the CDR3 is TGTGCCAGCATCATACAGGGAACCACTGAAGCTTTCTTT.

V is TRBV19 and J is TRBJ2-7, with D hard to call. The CDR3 contains 14 residues. Looked up from germline, CDR1 is LNHDA and CDR2 is SQIVND (reference sequence). The ends were cut back, 3 bases at V and 4 bases at J, with 13 bases in the middle. CDR3 sequence reads: CASSIGSSYYEQYF. As DNA, the CDR3 is TGTGCCAGTAGTATTGGAAGTTCGTATTACGAGCAGTACTTC.